A single sample is the source of the 28 T cell receptor beta chains below, sequenced in a study of blood T cell repertoires in COVID-19. TCRdb's table, derived via immunoSEQ multiplex PCR, lists solely in-frame clones and lacks some. The sample records some 150,000 clones, approximately 88% being singletons. Sequenced: peripheral blood. Source of these receptors: a human donor in a cohort sampled during active COVID-19.

The J gene is TRBJ2-1, the V gene TRBV14; 9 nucleotides agree with TRBD2. The J segment lost 7 bases and the V segment lost 1 base, leaving 11 bases of the junction unmatched. The CDR3 consists of 17 residues. Germline-derived CDR1 and CDR2 are SGHDN and FVKESK. CDR3 protein: CASSQATIAGEVNEQFF. The CDR3, as DNA: TGTGCCAGCAGCCAAGCTACGATAGCGGGAGAGGTAAATGAGCAGTTCTTC.

This clone has just one count. This rearrangement joins TRBV6-6 to TRBJ1-5, with 12 bases lining up with TRBD1. The germline gives CDR1 MNHNY, CDR2 SVGAGI (reference sequence). The CDR3 is made up of 15 amino acids. The ends lost 5 bases at V and 6 bases at J; junction bases unmatched: 5. CDR3 sequence reads: CASSQGQGATQPQHF. CDR3 sequence (DNA): TGTGCCAGCAGTCAGGGACAGGGGGCGACTCAGCCCCAGCATTTT.

This clone has a handful of counts. CDR3 coding DNA: TGTGCCAGCAGCCTTAGCGGGGACTACAATGAGCAGTTCTTC. Translated: CASSLSGDYNEQFF. V usage is TRBV3-1 (or the pseudogene TRBV3-2) and J usage is TRBJ2-1, with TRBD2 matching over 8 bases. Germline V gene sequence: CDR1 LGHDT, CDR2 YNNKEL (reference sequence). With V trimmed by 4 bases and J by 3 bases, 2 bases remained unmatched. This CDR3 region has 14 residues.

This chain uses TRBV9 with TRBJ2-3; 8 bases are a match to TRBD2. The length of the CDR3 is 17 residues. Germline lookup yields CDR1 SGDLS and CDR2 YYNGEE. V gave up 0 bases and J gave up 5 bases; unmatched junction bases: 11. CDR3 residues: CASSVVAGGRGEDTQYF. CDR3 in DNA: TGTGCCAGCAGCGTAGTTGCGGGAGGCCGCGGGGAAGATACGCAGTATTTT.

This chain joins TRBV6-6 and TRBJ1-1, with D perhaps TRBD1 (5 bases). V lost 6 bases and J 1 base, leaving 12 bases between the germline ends. This CDR3 has 14 residues. Germline CDR1 and CDR2: MNHNY and SVGAGI (reference sequence). The CDR3 protein is CASRAAGRNTEAFF. For the CDR3, the DNA is TGTGCCAGCAGGGCGGCAGGGCGGAACACTGAAGCTTTCTTT.

This clone came up once. Here the CDR3 reads CASSQVSDYQETQYF. The CDR3 bases are TGCGCCAGCAGCCAAGTGAGCGACTACCAAGAGACCCAGTACTTC. The J gene is TRBJ2-5, the V gene TRBV4-1; D gene ambiguous. V lost 1 base and J lost 0, with 9 bases in between. The CDR3 has 15 residues. Germline CDR1 is MGHRA and CDR2 is YSYEKL.

This clone was seen more than once but under ten times. The rearrangement uses TRBV28 and TRBJ1-6, with D hard to call. Per germline, CDR1 MDHEN and CDR2 SYDVKM. V lost 5 bases and J lost 2, with 13 bases in between. The CDR3 consists of 16 residues. DNA for the CDR3: TGTGCCAGCAGTCCCGAATTCGGGACCTATAATTCACCCCTCCACTTT. It is translated as CASSPEFGTYNSPLHF.

The V call is TRBV7-8, the J call TRBJ2-2; 12 bases are a match to TRBD1. CDR1 SGHVS and CDR2 FQNEAQ come from the germline V gene. CDR3 length: 16 amino acids. V lost 5 bases and J lost 6; bases outside the gene matches: 7. For the CDR3, the DNA is TGTGCCAGCAGCCCGACAGGGACAGGGGGCCCCGGGGAGCTGTTTTTT. Translation: CASSPTGTGGPGELFF.

This clone was detected only once. The chain has TRBV21-1 and TRBJ2-1; the table gives TRBD1 as D, unverified against the DNA. TRBV21-1 is assigned pseudogene status. The CDR3 is 15 residues long. For the CDR3, the DNA is TGTGCCAGCCCTACTCCCAGGGTGATCTACAATGAGCAGTTCTTC. As protein: CASPTPRVIYNEQFF.

The gene calls are TRBV9 and TRBJ2-1; no definite D call. Between the trimmed V and J ends, which lost 4 bases and 2 bases, there was a span of 7 bases. The CDR3 is made up of 13 amino acids. The germline V gene has CDR1 SGDLS and CDR2 YYNGEE. The CDR3 nucleotides read TGTGCCAGCAGCCCCAGGACCTACAATGAGCAGTTCTTC. Its protein is CASSPRTYNEQFF.

The CDR3 DNA sequence: TGTGCCAGCAGCTTTTGGACTAGCGACGAGACCCAGTACTTC. Residues: CASSFWTSDETQYF. V and J are TRBV7-9 and TRBJ2-5; 9 nucleotides agree with TRBD2. Germline lookup yields CDR1 SEHNR and CDR2 FQNEAQ (reference sequence). V dropped 3 bases and J dropped 5; count of bases not matched to a gene: 4. The CDR3 is 14 residues long.

The rearrangement links TRBV5-5 to TRBJ1-5, with a possible D match to TRBD1 (6 bases). In germline, CDR1 is SGHKS, CDR2 YYEKEE (reference sequence). This CDR3 has 14 amino acids. V lost 1 base and J 3 bases, leaving 8 bases between the germline ends. The CDR3 coding sequence is TGTGCCAGCAGCTTGAGACAGGACAATCAGCCCCAGCATTTT. Translated: CASSLRQDNQPQHF.

This chain's CDR3 is CASSSGLAGGETQYF. The CDR3 DNA reads as TGCGCCAGCAGCTCCGGACTAGCGGGAGGAGAGACCCAGTACTTC. The chain employs TRBV5-1 and TRBJ2-5, with 14 nucleotides matching TRBD2. The CDR3 covers 15 residues. CDR1 and CDR2 (germline): SGHRS, YFSETQ. Trimming removed 3 bases from V and 4 bases from J; junction bases left unmatched: 2.

The rearrangement joins TRBV6-5 to TRBJ1-1; weak D call: TRBD1 (5 bases). The V gene lost 6 bases and the J gene lost 1 base, with 9 bases spanning the gap. In germline, CDR1 is MNHEY, CDR2 SVGAGI. The CDR3 is 13 amino acids. The CDR3 spells CASSQTGNTEAFF. Here the CDR3 DNA reads TGTGCCAGCAGCCAAACAGGGAACACTGAAGCTTTCTTT.

This sequence joins TRBV28 and TRBJ1-2; TRBD1 agrees at 11 bases. The CDR3 spans 18 residues. V gave up 3 bases and J gave up 5 bases; unmatched junction bases: 14. CDR1 is MDHEN and CDR2 is SYDVKM in the germline V gene. CDR3 coding DNA: TGTGCCAGCAGTTTTCCCGCTCCGGGACAGGGGGGAGGGTATGGCTACACCTTC. Residues: CASSFPAPGQGGGYGYTF.

The CDR3 sequence is CASRSPDRGSYEQYF. The CDR3 nucleotides are TGTGCCAGCAGGTCGCCGGACAGGGGTTCCTACGAGCAGTACTTC. The rearrangement joins TRBV6-5 to TRBJ2-7; 9 nucleotides align to TRBD1. CDR1 and CDR2 from the germline V gene are MNHEY and SVGAGI. V lost 6 bases, J lost 1 base, and 7 bases stayed unmatched. The CDR3 runs to 15 residues.

V usage is TRBV30 and J usage is TRBJ2-3, with 10 nucleotides matching TRBD2. This CDR3 is built from 12 residues. Trimming at V came to 3 bases and at J to 9 bases, leaving 3 bases not matched to a gene. The germline V gene encodes CDR1 GTSNPN and CDR2 SVGIG (reference sequence). This chain's CDR3 is CAWSGSGGTQYF. CDR3 DNA sequence: TGTGCCTGGAGCGGTAGCGGGGGGACGCAGTATTTT.

The rearrangement joins TRBV3-1 (or the pseudogene TRBV3-2) to TRBJ2-7, with 7 bases identical to TRBD1. The V segment lost 0 bases and the J segment 4 bases; nucleotides outside the gene matches: 6. Per the germline V gene, CDR1 is LGHDT and CDR2 is YNNKEL (reference sequence). The CDR3 loop spans 15 amino acids. The CDR3 DNA reads as TGTGCCAGCAGCCAAGAGGGGTCAGGGGGATACGAGCAGTACTTC. It translates to CASSQEGSGGYEQYF.

This chain uses TRBV28 with TRBJ1-6; 7 bases line up with TRBD1. V lost 6 bases to trimming and J lost 6 bases; unmatched junction nucleotides: 5. Per germline, CDR1 MDHEN and CDR2 SYDVKM. The CDR3 is 14 residues long. The CDR3 protein is CASSSGQTNSPLHF. The CDR3 region has the DNA TGTGCCAGCAGCTCGGGACAGACTAATTCACCCCTCCACTTT. The full variable domain, completed using reference TRBV28 and TRBJ1-6, is DVKVTQSSRYLVKRTGEKVFLECVQDMDHENMFWYRQDPGLGLRLIYFSYDVKMKEKGDIPEGYSVSREKKERFSLILESASTNQTSMYLCASSSGQTNSPLHFGNGTRLTVT.

The rearrangement uses TRBV28 and TRBJ2-1; 12 positions match TRBD1. V lost 6 bases and J lost 7; bases outside the gene matches: 10. Germline V gene data show CDR1 as MDHEN and CDR2 as SYDVKM. CDR3 length: 16 amino acids. CDR3: CASSETGTGGANEQFF. In DNA form, the CDR3 reads TGTGCCAGCAGCGAAACCGGGACAGGGGGCGCGAATGAGCAGTTCTTC.

J is TRBJ2-1 and V is TRBV27, with TRBD2 matching 15 bases. CDR1 is MNHEY and CDR2 is SMNVEV in the germline V gene (reference sequence). With 3 bases clipped from V and 7 bases from J, the junction kept 1 base outside the gene matches. The CDR3 sequence is 15 residues long. CDR3 sequence reads: CASSLGTSGGNEQFF. CDR3 nucleotides: TGTGCCAGCAGTTTGGGGACTAGCGGGGGGAATGAGCAGTTCTTC.

This sequence joins TRBV6-5 and TRBJ2-3; 10 nucleotides align to TRBD1. Germline assignment: CDR1 MNHEY and CDR2 SVGAGI. The length of the CDR3 is 13 residues. J was trimmed by 2 bases and V by 8 bases; bases with no gene match: 1. The CDR3 sequence is CASRQGATDTQYF. CDR3 nucleotide sequence: TGTGCCAGCCGACAGGGGGCCACAGATACGCAGTATTTT.

DNA of the CDR3: TGTGCCAGCAGCGTACAGGAGAACACTGAAGCTTTCTTT. This sequence encodes CASSVQENTEAFF. The V call is TRBV9, the J call TRBJ1-1; unclear D gene. From germline, CDR1 is SGDLS and CDR2 YYNGEE. Trimming cost V 1 base and J 1 base, with 5 bases left between them. The CDR3 is 13 residues long.

This chain joins TRBV7-9 and TRBJ2-7; the D gene is possibly TRBD2 (6 bases). The V gene's germline CDR1 is SEHNR and CDR2 FQNEAQ (reference sequence). This CDR3 is 18 amino acids long. Trimming took off 5 bases at V and 0 bases at J, with 23 bases between the two ends. The CDR3: CASSPVPTSSPSSYEQYV. CDR3 nucleotide sequence: TGTGCCAGCAGCCCCGTCCCCACTAGCTCGCCCAGCTCCTACGAGCAGTACGTC.

The rearrangement joins TRBV11-2 to TRBJ1-3; no reliable D call. The CDR3 is 18 residues long. V dropped 1 base and J dropped 2 bases, with 18 bases sitting between them. CDR1 and CDR2 (germline): SGHAT, FQNNGV. DNA for the CDR3: TGTGCCAGCAGCTTAGCAACGAGGCGGGGTAAAGCTGGAAACACCATATATTTT. Its translation is CASSLATRRGKAGNTIYF.

Only one count was recorded for this clone. The V call is TRBV6-1, the J call TRBJ1-1; D is possibly TRBD1 (5 bases). This CDR3 contains 16 residues. Trimming left V 3 bases short and J 1 base short, with 15 bases between. Germline V gives CDR1 MNHNS, CDR2 SASEGT. This chain's CDR3 is CASSDHMKTGNTEAFF. CDR3 DNA sequence: TGTGCCAGCAGTGACCATATGAAAACAGGGAACACTGAAGCTTTCTTT.

The chain has TRBV7-2 and TRBJ1-2; D is perhaps TRBD1 (6 bases). CDR3 length: 17 residues. Looked up from germline, CDR1 is SGHTA and CDR2 is FQGNSA. V dropped 5 bases and J dropped 4 bases, with 23 bases sitting between them. DNA for the CDR3: TGTGCCAGCAGCCTACAGGGCTTTGGCGGCAGGCTCTATGGCTACACCTTC. Translating gives CASSLQGFGGRLYGYTF.

The gene calls are TRBV28 and TRBJ1-2; D possibly corresponds to TRBD1 (5 bases). Germline CDR1 and CDR2: MDHEN and SYDVKM. V was trimmed by 1 base and J by 2 bases, leaving 8 bases between them. This CDR3 contains 14 residues. Here the CDR3 reads CASSLSGMNYGYTF. CDR3 nucleotide sequence: TGTGCCAGCAGTTTATCAGGGATGAACTATGGCTACACCTTC.